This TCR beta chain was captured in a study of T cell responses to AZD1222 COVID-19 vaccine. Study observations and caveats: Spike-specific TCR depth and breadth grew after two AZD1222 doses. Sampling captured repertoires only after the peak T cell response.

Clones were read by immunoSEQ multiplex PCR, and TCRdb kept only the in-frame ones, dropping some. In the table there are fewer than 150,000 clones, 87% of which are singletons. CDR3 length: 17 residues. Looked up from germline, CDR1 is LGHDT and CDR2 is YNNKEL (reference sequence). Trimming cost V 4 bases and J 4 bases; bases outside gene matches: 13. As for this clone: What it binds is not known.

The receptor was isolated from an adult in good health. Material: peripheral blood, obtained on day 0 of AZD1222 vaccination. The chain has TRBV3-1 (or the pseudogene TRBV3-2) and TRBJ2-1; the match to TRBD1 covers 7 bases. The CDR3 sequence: CASSRNPGTEKYNEQFF. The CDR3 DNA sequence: TGTGCCAGCAGCCGTAATCCCGGGACAGAAAAATACAATGAGCAGTTCTTC.